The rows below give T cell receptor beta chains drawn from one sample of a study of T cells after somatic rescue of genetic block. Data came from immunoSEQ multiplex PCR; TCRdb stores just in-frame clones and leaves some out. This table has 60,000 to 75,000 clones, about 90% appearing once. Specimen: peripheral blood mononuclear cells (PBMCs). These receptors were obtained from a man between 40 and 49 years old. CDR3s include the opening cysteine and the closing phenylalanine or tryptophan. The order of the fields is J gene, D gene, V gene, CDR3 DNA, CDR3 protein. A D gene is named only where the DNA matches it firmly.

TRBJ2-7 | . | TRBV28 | TGTGCCAGCAGTAGGGACATCTCCGAGCAGTACTTC | CASSRDISEQYF
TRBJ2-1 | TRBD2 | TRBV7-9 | TGTGCCAGCAGCGGGCCGGGACTAGCGTCGGGTGAGCAGTTCTTC | CASSGPGLASGEQFF
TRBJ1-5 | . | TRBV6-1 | TGTGCCAGCAGTGCCCTCCCGGGGGCTGCCAATCAGCCCCAGCATTTT | CASSALPGAANQPQHF
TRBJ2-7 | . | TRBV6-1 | TGTGCCAGCAGTGAGCCGGACAGAGCCTACGAGCAGTACTTC | CASSEPDRAYEQYF
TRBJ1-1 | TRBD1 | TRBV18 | TGTGCCAGCTCACCCTTGACAGGGGGGTGGACTGAAGCTTTCTTT | CASSPLTGGWTEAFF
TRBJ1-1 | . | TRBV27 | TGTGCCAGCAGTTTGGGCCCGAACACTGAAGCTTTCTTT | CASSLGPNTEAFF
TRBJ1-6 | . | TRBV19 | TGTGCCAGTAGTGGAAATTCACCCCTCCACTTT | CASSGNSPLHF
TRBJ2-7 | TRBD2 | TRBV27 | TGTGCCAGCAGTCTGGGGGGGGGCGAGCAGTACTTC | CASSLGGGEQYF
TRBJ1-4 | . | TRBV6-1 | TGTGCCAGCAGCCGCCCGGGGGAAAAACTGTTTTTT | CASSRPGEKLFF
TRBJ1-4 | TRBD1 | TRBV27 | TGTGCCAGCAGGACCTACAGGGGGCCCACTGAAAAACTGTTTTTT | CASRTYRGPTEKLFF
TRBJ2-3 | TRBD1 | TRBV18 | TGTGCCAGCTCACCACGGGACAGGGGGCGTATCAGCACAGATACGCAGTATTTT | CASSPRDRGRISTDTQYF
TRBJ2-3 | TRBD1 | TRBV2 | TGTGCCAGCAGGTCCGGGACAGGGGGCGCGAGGGGAGTCGATAGAGCACCAGATACGCAGTATTTT | CASRSGTGGARGVDRAPDTQYF
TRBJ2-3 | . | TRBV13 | TGTGCCAGCAGCTTAGCGGCCACCACAGATACGCAGTATTTT | CASSLAATTDTQYF
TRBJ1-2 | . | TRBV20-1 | TGCAGTGCTAGCGATGGCTACACCTTC | CSASDGYTF
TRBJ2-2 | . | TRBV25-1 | TGTGCCAGCAACTTGAACACCGGGGAGCTGTTTTTT | CASNLNTGELFF